Listed here are 27 T cell receptor beta chains from one sample, sequenced in a study of blood T cell repertoires in COVID-19. Libraries were prepared by immunoSEQ multiplex PCR; TCRdb keeps only in-frame clonotypes and omits some of them. The data contain about 68,000 clones, around 85% of them seen just once; the ten biggest clones take up less than 30%. The sequenced sample was peripheral blood. These receptors all come from a man aged 50-59 years with acute or convalescent COVID-19.

This clone was counted only a few times. The V gene is TRBV18, the J gene TRBJ2-2; a possible D gene is TRBD2 (5 bases). The V gene lost 3 bases and the J gene lost 7 bases, with 9 bases spanning the gap. The CDR3 runs to 13 residues. Germline lookup yields CDR1 KGHSH and CDR2 LQKENI. The CDR3 loop reads CASSPSEGGELFF. CDR3 DNA: TGTGCCAGCTCACCCTCTGAGGGCGGGGAGCTGTTTTTT.

This rearrangement joins TRBV5-1 to TRBJ1-2, with a weak D call TRBD1 (6 bases). The CDR3 spans 14 residues. V dropped 4 bases and J dropped 0 bases, with 10 bases sitting between them. Germline CDR1 and CDR2: SGHRS and YFSETQ. The CDR3 region is CASSQGHANYGYTF. The CDR3 nucleotides are TGCGCCAGCAGCCAGGGACATGCTAACTATGGCTACACCTTC.

V usage is TRBV6-5 and J usage is TRBJ2-7; TRBD1 matches at 11 bases. The CDR3 loop spans 12 amino acids. With 6 bases clipped from V and 8 bases from J, the junction kept 3 bases outside the gene matches. From germline, CDR1 is MNHEY and CDR2 SVGAGI. CDR3 sequence: CASRGTGGKQYV. The CDR3 DNA reads as TGTGCCAGCAGGGGGACAGGGGGTAAGCAGTACGTC.

This chain links TRBV30 with TRBJ2-1; TRBD2 agrees at 8 bases. Per the germline V gene, CDR1 is GTSNPN and CDR2 is SVGIG (reference sequence). J was trimmed by 6 bases and V by 6 bases; bases with no gene match: 10. The CDR3 extends over 14 amino acids. For the CDR3, the DNA is TGTGCCTGTGCAGCGGGGGCGGTCCCCAATGAGCAGTTCTTC. It translates to CACAAGAVPNEQFF.

This clone was seen once. The V gene is TRBV24-1, the J gene TRBJ2-1, with 14 bases that match TRBD2. The V gene's germline CDR1 is KGHDR and CDR2 SFDVKD. Trimming took 4 bases from V and 1 from J; bases not matched to a gene: 8. The CDR3 loop spans 19 amino acids. CDR3 sequence reads: CATSEGRTSGGSSYNEQFF. CDR3 nucleotides: TGTGCCACCAGTGAGGGAAGGACTAGCGGGGGGAGTTCCTACAATGAGCAGTTCTTC.

This clone was seen just once. The rearrangement links TRBV6-6 to TRBJ1-1; no reliable D call. Trimming removed 2 bases from V and 1 base from J, with 11 bases in between. Per germline, CDR1 MNHNY and CDR2 SVGAGI (reference sequence). This CDR3 region has 15 residues. The CDR3 protein is CASSYDRRRNTEAFF. The CDR3 DNA reads TGTGCCAGCAGTTACGATCGACGGAGGAACACTGAAGCTTTCTTT.

V gene TRBV5-4 combines with J gene TRBJ2-5; possible D gene TRBD2, 7 bases. The V and J ends lost 6 bases and 3 bases respectively, with 15 bases between them. Germline-derived CDR1 and CDR2 are SGHNT and YYREEE (reference sequence). This CDR3 has 14 residues. The CDR3 region is CASTGGGPEETQYF. For the CDR3, the DNA is TGTGCCAGCACTGGGGGGGGGCCCGAAGAGACCCAGTACTTC.

This clone has only a few counts. The chain recombines TRBV19 with TRBJ2-7; D is perhaps TRBD1 (5 bases). Germline lookup yields CDR1 LNHDA and CDR2 SQIVND (reference sequence). The CDR3 spans 14 residues. V dropped 6 bases and J dropped 0 bases, with 12 bases sitting between them. The CDR3 DNA reads TGTGCCAGTAGAACCCAGGGCTCCTCCTACGAGCAGTACTTC. Residues: CASRTQGSSYEQYF.

The chain employs TRBV19 and TRBJ1-3; 8 bases line up with TRBD1. In germline, CDR1 is LNHDA, CDR2 SQIVND (reference sequence). Losses at the gene ends were 6 bases for V and 3 bases for J; bases not matched to a gene: 4. CDR3 length: 14 residues. The CDR3 is CASSPDRVGNTIYF. The CDR3 nucleotides are TGTGCCAGTAGCCCGGACAGGGTTGGAAACACCATATATTTT.

This clone was counted between two and nine times. This chain uses TRBV29-1 with TRBJ1-4; 9 positions match TRBD1. After removal of 6 bases from V and 5 bases from J, the junction contained 10 bases not matched to a gene. The CDR3 loop spans 15 amino acids. Looked up from germline, CDR1 is SQVTM and CDR2 is ANQGSEA. Here the CDR3 DNA reads TGCAGCGTAGTCCTCCCGGGACAGGGAAATGAAAAACTGTTTTTT. This gives the protein CSVVLPGQGNEKLFF.

The chain carries TRBV25-1 and TRBJ1-2; 7 nucleotides match TRBD1. With V trimmed by 5 bases and J by 4 bases, 7 bases remained unmatched. CDR3 length: 14 residues. Germline-derived CDR1 and CDR2 are MGHDK and SYGVNS. The CDR3 loop reads CASSQTGSTYGYTF. CDR3 nucleotides: TGTGCCAGCAGTCAGACAGGGAGCACCTATGGCTACACCTTC.

The rearrangement joins TRBV20-1 to TRBJ2-1; D is possibly TRBD2 (5 bases). The length of the CDR3 is 14 residues. Germline V CDR1 and CDR2: DFQATT, SNEGSKA (reference sequence). V gave up 3 bases and J gave up 4 bases, with 13 bases separating them. The CDR3 spells CSASQDSTYNEQFF. The DNA of the CDR3 is TGCAGTGCTAGTCAGGACTCCACATACAATGAGCAGTTCTTC.

This chain joins TRBV27 and TRBJ2-1, with TRBD1 matching over 10 bases. The CDR3 spans 18 residues. V lost 5 bases to trimming and J lost 0 bases; unmatched junction nucleotides: 10. CDR1 MNHEY and CDR2 SMNVEV come from the germline V gene (reference sequence). DNA of the CDR3: TGTGCCAGCAGTAAGAGGGTGGGACAGGGGAGCTCCTACAATGAGCAGTTCTTC. Amino acids: CASSKRVGQGSSYNEQFF.

This sequence joins TRBV5-8 and TRBJ2-5; TRBD2 matches at 13 bases. The CDR3 has 16 residues. V shed 3 bases, J shed 5 bases, and the junction held 7 bases outside the gene matches. CDR1 is SGHTS and CDR2 is YDEGEE in the germline V gene. The CDR3: CASSSGLAGEGETQYF. CDR3 sequence (DNA): TGTGCCAGCAGCTCAGGACTAGCGGGGGAAGGGGAGACCCAGTACTTC.

The gene calls are TRBV6-1 and TRBJ2-3; 9 positions agree with TRBD2. The CDR3 contains 15 residues. The V and J ends lost 3 bases and 2 bases, in that order; junction bases with no gene match: 3. Germline V CDR1 and CDR2: MNHNS, SASEGT. CDR3 loop: CASSDLAGFTDTQYF. The CDR3 nucleotides read TGTGCCAGCAGTGATCTAGCGGGGTTCACAGATACGCAGTATTTT.

This rearrangement joins TRBV7-2 to TRBJ2-5; D perhaps matches TRBD2 (6 bases). Trimming pared 6 bases from V and 0 bases from J, leaving 14 bases between. This CDR3 comprises 15 residues. The germline gives CDR1 SGHTA, CDR2 FQGNSA. CDR3 amino acids: CASRPGLKNQETQYF. CDR3 sequence (DNA): TGTGCCAGCAGGCCGGGACTGAAAAACCAAGAGACCCAGTACTTC.

The chain joins TRBV7-6 to TRBJ2-1; TRBD2 matches 9 bases. The CDR3 spans 19 residues. Germline assignment: CDR1 SGHVS and CDR2 FNYEAQ. Trimming at V came to 3 bases and at J to 7 bases, leaving 19 bases not matched to a gene. CDR3 region: CASSFRGGLAHPEGNEQFF. As DNA, the CDR3 is TGTGCCAGCAGCTTCAGGGGGGGACTAGCCCACCCAGAGGGAAATGAGCAGTTCTTC.

The chain combines TRBV6-5 with TRBJ1-2; D might be TRBD1 (6 bases). Germline V gene lookup returns CDR1 MNHEY and CDR2 SVGAGI. V was trimmed by 7 bases and J by 3 bases, leaving 6 bases between them. This CDR3 contains 11 residues. CDR3 sequence: CASNRDYGYTF. DNA for the CDR3: TGTGCCAGCAACAGGGACTATGGCTACACCTTC.

In this sample, this clone turned up a few times. The V gene is TRBV19, the J gene TRBJ1-2, with 9 bases identical to TRBD1. The CDR3 consists of 14 residues. The V gene end was trimmed by 10 bases and the J gene end by 8 bases; junction bases not matched to a gene: 14. Per germline, CDR1 LNHDA and CDR2 SQIVND (reference sequence). The CDR3 bases are TGTGCCACCCTGGCCCTGGACAGGGGCTGGGGCTACACCTTC. It translates to CATLALDRGWGYTF.

V usage is TRBV4-1 and J usage is TRBJ2-1, with a tentative D call TRBD2 (7 bases). Between the trimmed V and J ends, which lost 5 bases and 2 bases, there was a span of 25 bases. This CDR3 region has 19 residues. The V gene's germline CDR1 is MGHRA and CDR2 YSYEKL. In DNA, the CDR3 is TGCGCCAGCAGCAGACTCACGGGGGGCACAGCGTCTACCTACAATGAGCAGTTCTTC. This gives the protein CASSRLTGGTASTYNEQFF.

The CDR3 DNA follows: TGTGCCAGCAGCTTAGGGGACAGAGGAAACACCATATATTTT. Translating gives CASSLGDRGNTIYF. J is TRBJ1-3 and V is TRBV7-8; 7 nucleotides match TRBD1. J lost 4 bases, V lost 1 base, and 1 base had no gene match. CDR3 length: 14 amino acids. The germline gives CDR1 SGHVS, CDR2 FQNEAQ.

The chain uses TRBV6-5 and TRBJ1-2; 10 bases match TRBD1. Trimming removed 4 bases from V and 7 bases from J; junction bases left unmatched: 12. From germline, CDR1 is MNHEY and CDR2 SVGAGI. The CDR3 is 16 amino acids. The DNA for the CDR3 is TGTGCCAGCAGTTCTGCGGGACAGGGGCAAGTTGGTGGCTACACCTTC. Protein sequence: CASSSAGQGQVGGYTF.

The chain is built from TRBV7-2 and TRBJ2-7; TRBD2 is a possible D gene (6 bases). In germline, CDR1 is SGHTA, CDR2 FQGNSA. The CDR3 sequence is 13 residues long. V lost 2 bases and J lost 3, with 8 bases in between. Here the CDR3 reads CASSLRRDYEQYF. The DNA of the CDR3 is TGTGCCAGCAGCTTACGGAGGGACTACGAGCAGTACTTC.

The V gene is TRBV28, the J gene TRBJ2-3; 7 nucleotides line up with TRBD2. CDR3 length: 15 amino acids. CDR1 is MDHEN and CDR2 is SYDVKM in the germline V gene. Trimming removed 1 base from V and 4 bases from J; junction bases left unmatched: 5. This CDR3 reads CASSLSGLSSDTQYF. The CDR3 DNA follows: TGTGCCAGCAGTTTATCGGGACTATCATCAGATACGCAGTATTTT. Together with reference TRBV28 and TRBJ2-3, the CDR3 gives the full variable domain: DVKVTQSSRYLVKRTGEKVFLECVQDMDHENMFWYRQDPGLGLRLIYFSYDVKMKEKGDIPEGYSVSREKKERFSLILESASTNQTSMYLCASSLSGLSSDTQYFGPGTRLTVL.

The chain joins TRBV7-2 to TRBJ1-5; no clear D gene. The CDR3 sequence is 13 residues long. Germline V CDR1 and CDR2: SGHTA, FQGNSA. Trimming removed 2 bases from V and 5 bases from J, with 7 bases in between. The CDR3 region has the DNA TGTGCCAGCAGCTTATTCGGGGATCAGCCCCAGCATTTT. It is translated as CASSLFGDQPQHF.

This rearrangement joins TRBV11-3 to TRBJ2-3; tentative D call: TRBD1 (6 bases). CDR3 size: 12 residues. Trimming stripped 7 bases from V and 1 base from J, with 6 bases between. Germline loops: CDR1 SGHNT, CDR2 YENEEA. In DNA form, the CDR3 reads TGTGCCAGCAAGGGGGGCACAGATACGCAGTATTTT. Translating gives CASKGGTDTQYF.

This clone was found a few times. As DNA, the CDR3 is TGTGCCAGCAGCGTAGCTATCGGGACAGCGACCTTTGGCTACACCTTC. Translated: CASSVAIGTATFGYTF. The gene calls are TRBV9 and TRBJ1-2; TRBD1 aligns across 7 bases. Trimming cost V 0 bases and J 7 bases; bases outside gene matches: 12. The CDR3 is 16 residues long. Germline V gene sequence: CDR1 SGDLS, CDR2 YYNGEE.